These T cell receptor beta chains were read from a single sample in a study of OX40 agonist ivuxolimab in advanced cancers. Sequenced by immunoSEQ multiplex PCR; TCRdb stores in-frame clones only, minus some. Of thousands of clones in the sample, 66% were seen once. The source material was CD4+ or CD8+ T cells sorted from blood, sampled in a trial of the OX40 agonist ivuxolimab. These receptor sequences come from an adult with an advanced solid tumor such as melanoma, head and neck, liver or kidney cancer. Both conserved end residues are part of each CDR3. The D gene is left open where the match is weak. Expanded clones are given a class, and other clones once, few, many or no size at all.

V gene	J gene	D gene	clone size	CDR3 protein	CDR3 DNA
TRBV7-2	TRBJ1-2	TRBD1	-	CASSMGQGSYGYTF	TGTGCCAGCAGCATGGGACAGGGGAGTTATGGCTACACCTTC
TRBV30	TRBJ2-2	TRBD2	-	CACRLADTGELFF	TGTGCCTGCCGGCTAGCGGACACCGGGGAGCTGTTTTTT
TRBV4-1	TRBJ2-1	TRBD2	-	CASSQVDGLAGASEQFF	TGCGCCAGCAGCCAAGTGGACGGACTAGCGGGAGCCTCTGAGCAGTTCTTC
TRBV2	TRBJ2-1	TRBD2	few	CASSEYRTSSSYNEQFF	TGTGCCAGCAGTGAGTATAGGACTAGCAGCTCCTACAATGAGCAGTTCTTC
TRBV5-6	TRBJ2-7	TRBD2	many	CASSPPGLAGHYEQYF	TGTGCCAGCAGCCCCCCAGGACTAGCGGGACACTACGAGCAGTACTTC
TRBV6-5	TRBJ2-7	-	once	CASSSGQSGYYEQYF	TGTGCCAGCAGTTCCGGACAGTCGGGGTACTACGAGCAGTACTTC
TRBV6-1	TRBJ2-7	TRBD1	-	CASSEWDRGLFGQYF	TGTGCCAGCAGTGAATGGGACAGGGGCTTGTTCGGGCAGTACTTC
TRBV6-5	TRBJ2-1	-	-	CASSDIKGNEQFF	TGTGCCAGCAGTGATATTAAGGGAAATGAGCAGTTCTTC
TRBV6-5	TRBJ2-7	-	-	CASSPSPGSSYEQYF	TGTGCCAGCAGCCCTAGTCCGGGATCTTCCTACGAGCAGTACTTC
TRBV6-5	TRBJ2-1	-	-	CASSSPTTGGNGEQFF	TGTGCCAGCAGTTCCCCAACGACAGGTGGGAACGGTGAGCAGTTCTTC
TRBV4-1	TRBJ2-5	TRBD1	-	CASSQETGGPQETQYF	TGCGCCAGCAGCCAAGAGACAGGGGGCCCCCAAGAGACCCAGTACTTC
TRBV5-4	TRBJ1-1	-	medium-sized	CASSLPGNTEAFF	TGTGCCAGCAGCCTGCCAGGGAACACTGAAGCTTTCTTT
TRBV27	TRBJ1-5	-	-	CASSFGGNQPQHF	TGTGCCAGCAGTTTCGGGGGCAATCAGCCCCAGCATTTT
TRBV12-1	TRBJ2-3	-	-	CASSFGGFQAGDTQYF	TGTGCCAGCAGCTTCGGCGGCTTCCAGGCAGGAGATACGCAGTATTTT
TRBV6-4	TRBJ2-1	TRBD1	few	CASSPRGQGGNEQFF	TGTGCCAGCAGCCCCCGAGGACAGGGTGGCAATGAGCAGTTCTTC
TRBV30	TRBJ2-3	-	medium-sized	CAWSGQLEADTQYF	TGTGCCTGGAGTGGTCAACTAGAGGCAGATACGCAGTATTTT